This T cell receptor (beta chain) was captured by sequencing in a study of molecular identifiers for immune sequencing clone quantification. In TCRdb, the PCR reads were re-called with MiXCR into one record per CDR3 protein. This table holds about 65,000 distinct CDR3 sequences, 15% to 20% found once. Germline assignment: CDR1 SEHNR and CDR2 FQNEAQ (reference sequence). Trimming stripped 5 bases from V and 2 bases from J, with 15 bases between. The CDR3 runs 16 residues. This clonotype was found many times. Its cognate antigen is unknown. Findings of the study overall: For effector cells, clones above 20 RNA copies held over 99% of molecules; for naive cells, under 1%.

This chain joins TRBV7-9 and TRBJ2-2, with TRBD2 as a possible D gene (7 bases). Sequences were obtained from naive CD8+ T cells from blood, with Jurkat cell RNA spiked in. As to subset: FACS-sorted CD8+CD4-CCR7+CD45RA+ naive T cells. The receptor was isolated from a human donor in good health. Some libraries in this study had Jurkat cell RNA spiked in. CDR3 in amino acids: CASSHYTGGNTGELFF. CDR3 bases: TGTGCCAGCAGCCATTATACGGGGGGCAACACCGGGGAGCTGTTTTTT.